Sequencing of this TCR beta chain was carried out in a study of shared T cell receptors in the human thymus. This clone showed up just once. The method was immunoSEQ multiplex PCR; TCRdb's version includes in-frame clones alone and lacks a portion of them. The table shows hundreds of thousands of clones, with 75% to 85% occurring only once. Trimming left V 5 bases short and J 0 bases short, with 17 bases between. This CDR3 spans 18 amino acids. Looked up from germline, CDR1 is SGHAT and CDR2 is FQNNGV. In addition, the sample was reused for a study of human thymus T cells. According to that study: Corrective cardiac operations yielded the resected thymus tissue. Related work showed strongly overlapping thymic repertoires across unrelated individuals.

V usage is TRBV11-2 and J usage is TRBJ2-6, with D perhaps TRBD2 (5 bases). The sequence came from a boy under two years old with a congenital heart defect. Source material: thymocytes. The CDR3: CASSPRTLAPSGANVLTF. CDR3 nucleotides: TGTGCCAGCAGCCCGAGGACTCTCGCCCCCTCTGGGGCCAACGTCCTGACTTTC.